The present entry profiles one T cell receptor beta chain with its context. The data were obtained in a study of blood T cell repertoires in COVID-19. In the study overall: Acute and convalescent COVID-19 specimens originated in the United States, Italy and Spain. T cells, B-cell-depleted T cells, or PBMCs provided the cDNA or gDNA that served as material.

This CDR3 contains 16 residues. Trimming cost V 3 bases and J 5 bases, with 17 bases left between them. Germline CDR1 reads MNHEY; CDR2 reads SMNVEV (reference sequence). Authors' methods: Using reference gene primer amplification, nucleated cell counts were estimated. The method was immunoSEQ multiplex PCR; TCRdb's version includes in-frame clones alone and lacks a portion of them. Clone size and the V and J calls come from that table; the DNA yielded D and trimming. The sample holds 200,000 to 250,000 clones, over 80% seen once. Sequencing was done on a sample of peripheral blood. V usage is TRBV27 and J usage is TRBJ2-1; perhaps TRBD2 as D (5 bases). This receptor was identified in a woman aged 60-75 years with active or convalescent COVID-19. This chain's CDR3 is CASSFNSDGVNNEQFF. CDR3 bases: TGTGCCAGCAGTTTCAATAGTGACGGGGTAAACAATGAGCAGTTCTTC.